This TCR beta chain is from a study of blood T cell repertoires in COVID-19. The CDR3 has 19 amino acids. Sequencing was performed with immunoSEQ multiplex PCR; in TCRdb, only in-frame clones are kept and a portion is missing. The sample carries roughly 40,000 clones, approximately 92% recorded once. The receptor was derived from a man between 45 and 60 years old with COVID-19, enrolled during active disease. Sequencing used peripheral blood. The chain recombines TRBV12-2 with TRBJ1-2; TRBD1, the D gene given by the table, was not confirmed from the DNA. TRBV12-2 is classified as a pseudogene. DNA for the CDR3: TGTGCAAGTCGCTTAGCGGTCCCGACAGCACACTGGGCCCAGGATGGCTACACCTTC. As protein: CASRLAVPTAHWAQDGYTF.